Listed below are T cell receptor beta chains from one sample, sequenced in a study of spatial heterogeneity in lung cancer. TCRdb re-called the 5' RACE reads with MiXCR, one entry per CDR3 protein. This table has roughly 23,000 distinct CDR3 sequences, around 5% appearing once. Specimen: PBMCs, collected at surgery. These receptors all stem from a male donor with early-stage non-small cell lung cancer. The conserved cysteine and the conserved F or W are not part of the CDR3 here. The order of the fields is V gene, CDR3 protein.

v_gene: TRBV28
CDR3aa: ASLRQGYQETQY

v_gene: TRBV9
CDR3aa: ASSGDPAGGGDTQY

v_gene: TRBV7-2
CDR3aa: ASSFLGITYEQY

v_gene: TRBV15
CDR3aa: ATSRSRVASGTSTDTQY

v_gene: TRBV7-9
CDR3aa: ASSTLTYEQY

v_gene: TRBV4-1
CDR3aa: ASSQASAGTVDTQY

v_gene: TRBV7-6
CDR3aa: ASSLARTSGTTDTQY

v_gene: TRBV7-2
CDR3aa: ASSLDDRAWRKQF

v_gene: TRBV7-8
CDR3aa: ASSDRRQNNYGYT

v_gene: TRBV2
CDR3aa: ASRSVGFSAKNIQY

v_gene: TRBV12-2
CDR3aa: ASRSPLAGGPEQF

v_gene: TRBV3-2
CDR3aa: ASSQDPRTGAQNIQY

v_gene: TRBV12-3/TRBV12-4
CDR3aa: ASRNNQETQY

v_gene: TRBV20-1
CDR3aa: SASGDSSYNEQF

v_gene: TRBV20-1
CDR3aa: SARGGTNTGELF

v_gene: TRBV4-1
CDR3aa: ASSQLSPRLLAVRLF